The 5 T cell receptor beta chains given below trace back to one sample, sequenced in a study of CXCR3-negative and CXCR3-positive naive CD8 T cells. The method, 5' RACE with UMI labels, was used to prepare the TRB cDNA libraries. No DNA is given; TCRdb re-called the 5' RACE reads and lists each CDR3 protein once. This sample contains approximately 83,000 distinct CDR3 sequences. Sequenced: naive CXCR3- CD8+ T cells from blood. Specified subset: CD45RO-CCR7+CD27+CD95- naive CD8+ T cells lacking CXCR3 (TNR3-). The receptors here all came from a human donor in good health. Some clones in this sample may be carry-over from other donors' samples.

The gene calls are TRBV7-9 and TRBJ2-1; checking the TCRdb D call of TRBD2 is not possible without DNA. The CDR3 contains 15 residues. The germline gives CDR1 SEHNR, CDR2 FQNEAQ (reference sequence). The CDR3 region is CASSPKVAGYNEQFF. Combining the CDR3 with reference TRBV7-9 and TRBJ2-1 gives the whole variable domain DTGVSQNPRHKITKRGQNVTFRCDPISEHNRLYWYRQTLGQGPEFLTYFQNEAQLEKSRLLSDRFSAERPKGSFSTLEIQRTEQGDSAMYLCASSPKVAGYNEQFFGPGTRLTVL.

The chain has TRBV28 and TRBJ2-7. This CDR3 has 12 amino acids. Germline-derived CDR1 and CDR2 are MDHEN and SYDVKM. The CDR3 sequence: CASSTDGYEQYF.

The rearrangement uses TRBV7-8 and TRBJ2-5. CDR1 is SGHVS and CDR2 is FQNEAQ in the germline V gene. The CDR3 is 14 residues long. The CDR3: CASSLTHPEETQYF.

This rearrangement joins TRBV6-2 or TRBV6-3 to TRBJ2-1. CDR1 is MNHEY and CDR2 is SVGEGT in the germline V gene. There are 14 residues in the CDR3. This CDR3 reads CASSYGSSFNEQFF.

J is TRBJ2-7 and V is TRBV6-6; the TCRdb call, TRBD1, lacks DNA for checking. CDR1 is MNHNY, CDR2 SVGAGI, per germline (reference sequence). The CDR3 length is 15 residues. CDR3 protein: CASSYYRSGGYEQYF.